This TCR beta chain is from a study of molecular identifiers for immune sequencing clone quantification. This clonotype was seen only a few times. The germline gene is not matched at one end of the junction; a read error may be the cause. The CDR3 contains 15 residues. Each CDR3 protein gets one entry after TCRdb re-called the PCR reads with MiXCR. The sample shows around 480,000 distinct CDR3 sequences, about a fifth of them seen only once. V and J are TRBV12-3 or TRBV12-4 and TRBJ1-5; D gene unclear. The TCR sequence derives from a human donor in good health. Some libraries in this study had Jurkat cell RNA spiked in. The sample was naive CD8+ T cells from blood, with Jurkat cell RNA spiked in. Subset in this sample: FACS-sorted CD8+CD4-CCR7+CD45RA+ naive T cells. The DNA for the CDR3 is TGCGCCAGCAGTTTGCGGTCGGAAAAGAATCAGCCCCAGCATTTT. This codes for CASSLRSEKNQPQHF.